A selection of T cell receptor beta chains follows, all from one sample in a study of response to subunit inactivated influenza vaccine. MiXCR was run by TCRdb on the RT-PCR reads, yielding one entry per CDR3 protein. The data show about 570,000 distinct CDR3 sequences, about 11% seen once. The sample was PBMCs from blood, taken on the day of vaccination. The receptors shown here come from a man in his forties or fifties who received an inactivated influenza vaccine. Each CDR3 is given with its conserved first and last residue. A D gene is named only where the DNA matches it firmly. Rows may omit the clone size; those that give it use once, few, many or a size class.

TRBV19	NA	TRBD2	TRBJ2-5	TGTGCCAGTAGAGAAGGCGGGGGTTCAGAGACCCAGTACTTC	CASREGGGSETQYF
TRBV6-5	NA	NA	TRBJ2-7	TGTGCCAGCAGTTACGGCGGGGACCTAAAAGGTGTGCAGTACTTC	CASSYGGDLKGVQYF
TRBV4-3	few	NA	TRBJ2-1	TGCGCCAGCAGCCGCCGGGACTCCAGATTATGGAATGAGCAGTTCTTC	CASSRRDSRLWNEQFF
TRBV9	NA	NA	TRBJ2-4	TGTGCCAGCAGCGCCGGGGTGGCCAAAAACATTCAGTACTTC	CASSAGVAKNIQYF
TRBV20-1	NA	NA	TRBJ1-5	TGCAGTGCTAGAATCGGGGGGGATAATCAGCCCCAGCATTTT	CSARIGGDNQPQHF
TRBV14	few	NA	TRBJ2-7	TGTGCCAGCAGCCAAGGACCCGTTAGCGAGCAGTACTTC	CASSQGPVSEQYF
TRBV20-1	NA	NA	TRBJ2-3	TGCAGTGCTAATCTTAAGGGACCCACTCTCCCCTGGGCGCAGTATTTT	CSANLKGPTLPWAQYF
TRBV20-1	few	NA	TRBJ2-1	TGCAGTGGTAGGGGTGGGAGCATTGAGCAGTTCTTC	CSGRGGSIEQFF
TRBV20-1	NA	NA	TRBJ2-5	TGCAGTGCTACCGGGCCAAAGGGGCAAGAGACCCAGTACTTC	CSATGPKGQETQYF
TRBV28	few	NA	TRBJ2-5	TGTGCCAGCAGTTACCGAACTCAAGAGACCCAGTACTTC	CASSYRTQETQYF
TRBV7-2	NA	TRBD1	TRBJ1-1	TGTGCCAGCAGCTTAGGGAGGACAGGGGGCTTAACTGAAGCTTTCTTT	CASSLGRTGGLTEAFF
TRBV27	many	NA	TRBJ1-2	TGTGCCAGCAGTTTACAAGGAGGGAATACGTATGGCTACACCTTC	CASSLQGGNTYGYTF
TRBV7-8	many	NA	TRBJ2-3	TGTGCCAGCAGTTCTCGAGGGGGGGACACAGATACGCAGTATTTT	CASSSRGGDTDTQYF
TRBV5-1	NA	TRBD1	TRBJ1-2	TGCGCCAGCAGCCCGGACAGGCCAAGAAGTGGCTACACCTTC	CASSPDRPRSGYTF
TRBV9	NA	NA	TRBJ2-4	TGTGCCAGCAGCGTATCCCCACTGGGAAACATTCAGTACTTC	CASSVSPLGNIQYF
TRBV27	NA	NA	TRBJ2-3	TGTGCCAGCAGCCCCAGGCTTAGCCGCACAGATACGCAGTATTTT	CASSPRLSRTDTQYF
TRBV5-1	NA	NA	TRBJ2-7	TGCGCCAGCAGCAACACGGGACTGGGCTACGAGCAGTACTTC	CASSNTGLGYEQYF
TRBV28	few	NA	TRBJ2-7	TGTGCCAGCAGTTCCGGCCTCATAAGGAGGCAGTACTTC	CASSSGLIRRQYF
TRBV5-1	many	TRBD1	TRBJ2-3	TGCGCCAGCAGGACCAGGGGGCCAAGGGGCACAGATACGCAGTATTTT	CASRTRGPRGTDTQYF
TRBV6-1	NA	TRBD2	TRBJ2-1	TGTGCCAGCAGGGGGGGGGCTAGCGGGAGTTATGGTGAGCAGTTCTTC	CASRGGASGSYGEQFF
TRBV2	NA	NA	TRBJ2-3	TGTGCCAGCAGTGAACGAGGGTGGGCAGATACGCAGTATTTT	CASSERGWADTQYF
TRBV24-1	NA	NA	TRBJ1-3	TGTGCCACCAGTGATCCGGCAGGGGAATCTGGAAACACCATATATTTT	CATSDPAGESGNTIYF
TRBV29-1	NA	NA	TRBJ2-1	TGCAGCGTTGATTTCGGCCTCGTGGGTCCCAATGAGCAGTTCTTC	CSVDFGLVGPNEQFF
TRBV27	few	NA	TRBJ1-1	TGTGCCAGCAGTTTATGGCCTTTGGGTCTCTACACTGAAGCTTTCTTT	CASSLWPLGLYTEAFF
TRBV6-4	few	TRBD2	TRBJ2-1	TGTGCCAGCAGTGGGGGACTAGCGGGACGTGGGGAGCAGTTCTTC	CASSGGLAGRGEQFF
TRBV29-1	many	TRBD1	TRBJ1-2	TGCAGCGTTGAAGAAGAAGGGACAGAGTATGGCTACACCTTC	CSVEEEGTEYGYTF
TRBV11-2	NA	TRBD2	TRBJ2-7	TGTGCCAGCAGCAAGGGACTAGTTCCCTCCTACGAGCAGTACTTC	CASSKGLVPSYEQYF
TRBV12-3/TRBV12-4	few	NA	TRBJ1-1	TGTGCCAGCAGTTGGACAAAGAACACTGAAGCTTTCTTT	CASSWTKNTEAFF
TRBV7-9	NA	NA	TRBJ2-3	TGTGCCAGCAGCTCCGAGGGGAACCATCGGGCAGATACGCAGTATTTT	CASSSEGNHRADTQYF
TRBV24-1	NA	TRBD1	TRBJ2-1	TGTGCCACCAGTGATTATACAGGGGGCCAATCCTACAATGAGCAGTTCTTC	CATSDYTGGQSYNEQFF
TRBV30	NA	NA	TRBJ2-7	TGTGCCGGTGCGGGTCTTCTACCGGGCGAGCAGTACTTC	CAGAGLLPGEQYF
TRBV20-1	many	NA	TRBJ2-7	TGCAGTGCCCCAGGGATAGGACTGGGCGAGCAGTACTTC	CSAPGIGLGEQYF